The sequence of this T cell receptor (beta chain) was determined in a study of PD-1 blockade in classical Hodgkin lymphoma (TCRdb year 2020). Broadly, across the study: Nivolumab dosing was 3 mg/kg intravenously every 2 weeks, continuing until either disease progression or unacceptable toxicity. A peripheral blood immune signature of response to PD-1 blockade in classical Hodgkin lymphoma was defined using TCR beta sequencing and CyTOF.

Comments on this clone: This receptor's antigen is unknown. The sample holds no much larger clone one base away, and base qualities are not on file.

Study-level results and caveats: Baseline diversity similar to that of newly diagnosed patients was observed in trial patients achieving complete response, whereas significantly lower diversity was observed in partial responders and progressors. Baseline TCR diversity was reported as lower in newly diagnosed patients than in healthy donors, and lower still in relapsed/refractory patients. The study was limited to a single clinical trial cohort, and causes of repertoire differences, possibly disease activity or prior therapy, remained undefined. Lower diversity was seen in patients whose nivolumab began less than 1 year after ASCT, and these patients were left out of later analyses so that immune reconstitution would not confound the results. A significant rise by C4D1 was seen in CD4+ but not CD8+ TCR diversity (p=0.0027 vs p=0.16), with the rise being most apparent in complete responders (p=0.02).

The time point label for this specimen denotes: cycle 1 day 1 (C1D1), immediately before nivolumab initiation. Relapse after autologous stem cell transplantation had occurred in all trial patients, and cohorts A, B and C were distinguished by prior brentuximab vedotin exposure. The trial cohort included some 53 patients with relapsed/refractory classical Hodgkin lymphoma, and each patient had a best overall response of complete response, partial response or progressive disease. Trial patients were treated with single-agent nivolumab in the multi-cohort phase II CheckMate 205 trial. Best overall response was determined by an independent review committee according to the 2007 International Working Group response criteria. Trial PBMCs were collected just before the start of nivolumab (C1D1) and during therapy at cycle 2 day 1 and cycle 4 day 1. Peripheral blood was collected in 8 mL Vacutainer Cell Preparation Tubes, from which PBMCs were isolated by centrifugation and then cryopreserved.

Germline trimming amounts to 1 base on V and 6 bases on J, with 12 as the count of junction bases outside the gene matches. The CDR3 runs 16 residues from the cysteine to the phenylalanine. Only the CDR3 part of the read is kept: 48 bases, read in frame from the first base. Genomic DNA was isolated using the Qiagen DNeasy kit from unsorted PBMCs as well as from negatively selected CD4+ and CD8+ fractions. Amplification of TCR beta CDR3 regions was done by immunoSEQ multiplex PCR with primers that anneal to V and J segments. A synthetic immune receptor repertoire was used to minimize amplification bias, and any remaining bias was removed computationally after sequencing. Concerning the study's data processing: Custom Python scripts were used to quantify repertoire diversity as the Shannon entropy index. The unsorted, CD4+ and CD8+ repertoires were each analyzed separately, with the exception of combined analyses, where CD4+ and CD8+ sequences were merged in silico. A clone was considered expanded if an increase in frequency of at least 2-fold after treatment relative to C1D1 was found, and a pseudocount of 0.5 was applied to clones undetected at baseline. Singleton clones were defined as clones with 0 or 1 copy at C1D1, and non-singleton clones were defined as clones with 2 or more copies. Clones expanded in unsorted samples were annotated as CD4+, CD8+ or unknown by matching protein sequences in sorted samples from the same patient. Diversity changes from C1D1 to C4D1 were tested in paired samples using Wilcoxon tests. The immuneACCESS repertoire file appears here via TCRdb, limited to in-frame rearrangements. These files lack a portion of the clones; in checked studies, under half of the deficit traces to unresolved V genes, and the cause of the others is not known. V and J calls and clone size are given by that table; D and trimming were obtained from the DNA. This sample has about 60,000 clones in its table, and roughly 90% of those were observed once. Together, the top ten hold approximately 9.8% of the sample.

The sequence is built from TRBV5-3 and TRBJ2-5; the junction holds 7 bases that match TRBD2. TRBV5-3 is known as an ORF, though its function is uncertain. The material sequenced was peripheral blood mononuclear cells (PBMCs), taken at baseline. The TCR sequence derives from a human donor with classical Hodgkin lymphoma. The CDR3 in this case is CARSLSPDPGGKTQYF. The DNA reads TGTGCCAGAAGCTTGTCCCCGGATCCCGGGGGGAAGACCCAGTACTTC.